The rows below give T cell receptor beta chains drawn from one sample of a study of a mutant IDH1 vaccine in newly diagnosed glioma. Antigens for these TCRs are unknown. The assay was immunoSEQ multiplex PCR, and TCRdb's table has in-frame clones only and misses some. Among about 72,000 clones listed, less than 90% were seen once. Sequenced material: PBMCs, taken from a glioma patient whose treatment included an IDH1 peptide vaccine. The receptors derive from a young man with glioma. The CDR3 runs from the conserved cysteine through the conserved F or W. D genes are given only for firm matches. A clone size is listed for some rows: how often the clone was seen (once, few, many), or a class if it is expanded.

D: TRBD1; J: TRBJ2-5; V: TRBV2; size: NA; DNA: TGTGCCAGCAGGGTGGACAGGGGCCAAGAGACCCAGTACTTC; CDR3: CASRVDRGQETQYF
D: NA; J: TRBJ2-3; V: TRBV5-6; size: NA; DNA: TGTGCCAGCAGCTCGGTCAACACAGATACGCAGTATTTT; CDR3: CASSSVNTDTQYF
D: NA; J: TRBJ2-1; V: TRBV5-4; size: NA; DNA: TGTGCCAGCAGCCTAGACCGGTCGACCTACAATGAGCAGTTCTTC; CDR3: CASSLDRSTYNEQFF
D: TRBD2; J: TRBJ2-1; V: TRBV19; size: NA; DNA: TGTGCCACGGAGACTAGCGGGGGGCCCAGCTCCTACAATGAGCAGTTCTTC; CDR3: CATETSGGPSSYNEQFF
D: TRBD1; J: TRBJ1-2; V: TRBV28; size: NA; DNA: TGTGCCAGCAGTTTCCATCCGGGACAGGGGAGACTTTATGGCTACACCTTC; CDR3: CASSFHPGQGRLYGYTF
D: TRBD2; J: TRBJ2-5; V: TRBV27; size: NA; DNA: TGTGCCAGCAGTCGGTCGGTGGCTAGCGGGGGCGCCGTCAGGGGGACCCAGTACTTC; CDR3: CASSRSVASGGAVRGTQYF
D: TRBD2; J: TRBJ2-2; V: TRBV11-3; size: NA; DNA: TGTGCCAGCAGCTTAGTTAGCGGGGCGCTCACCGGGGAGCTGTTTTTT; CDR3: CASSLVSGALTGELFF
D: NA; J: TRBJ1-2; V: TRBV5-3; size: NA; DNA: TGTGCCAGAAGCAGCGATCCTCCGGGACAAACTAACTATGGCTACACCTTC; CDR3: CARSSDPPGQTNYGYTF
D: NA; J: TRBJ1-4; V: TRBV7-8; size: NA; DNA: TGTGCCAGCAGCTTGACAGCTCCAACTAATGAAAAACTGTTTTTT; CDR3: CASSLTAPTNEKLFF
D: NA; J: TRBJ1-1; V: TRBV10-3; size: NA; DNA: TGTGCCATCAGGGCCGGGACGTTGAACACTGAAGCTTTCTTT; CDR3: CAIRAGTLNTEAFF
D: TRBD1; J: TRBJ1-2; V: TRBV18; size: NA; DNA: TGTGCCAGCTCACACCCGGGACAGGGGCGGTATGGCTACACCTTC; CDR3: CASSHPGQGRYGYTF
D: NA; J: TRBJ1-2; V: TRBV9; size: few; DNA: TGTGCCAGCAGAAGGAACCTCCTCGACCTGGGGGGCTACACCTTC; CDR3: CASRRNLLDLGGYTF
D: NA; J: TRBJ2-1; V: TRBV27; size: NA; DNA: TGTGCCAGCCGACCTCAAACCAGGGGCAATGAGCAGTTCTTC; CDR3: CASRPQTRGNEQFF
D: NA; J: TRBJ2-6; V: TRBV7-7; size: NA; DNA: TGTGCTAGCAGCTTAAAAAAGGTCCATGCCTTCTCTGGGGCCAACGTCCTGACTTTC; CDR3: CASSLKKVHAFSGANVLTF
D: TRBD2; J: TRBJ2-7; V: TRBV5-1; size: NA; DNA: TGCGCCAGCAGCTCTACGGGGCTAGCGGGCAGCTACGAGCAGTACTTC; CDR3: CASSSTGLAGSYEQYF
D: NA; J: TRBJ2-4; V: TRBV6-1; size: NA; DNA: TGTGCCAGCAGTGATCAAGGATTAGCGAGGGAAAACATTCAGTACTTC; CDR3: CASSDQGLARENIQYF
D: TRBD1; J: TRBJ2-7; V: TRBV5-1; size: NA; DNA: TGCGCCAGCAGCTTCAGGACAGGGGTGTACGAGCAGTACTTC; CDR3: CASSFRTGVYEQYF
D: NA; J: TRBJ1-5; V: TRBV15; size: few; DNA: TGTGCCACCAGCAGAGATTGGGGCGGTAGCAATCAGCCCCAGCATTTT; CDR3: CATSRDWGGSNQPQHF
D: NA; J: TRBJ1-1; V: TRBV15; size: NA; DNA: TGTGCCACCAGCAGAGATTTTCGGGACGGGTTCTTT; CDR3: CATSRDFRDGFF
D: TRBD1; J: TRBJ2-7; V: TRBV28; size: once; DNA: TGTGCCAGCATTTCCGGGACAGGTAGATACGAGCAGTACTTC; CDR3: CASISGTGRYEQYF
D: NA; J: TRBJ1-5; V: TRBV2; size: NA; DNA: TGTGCCAGCAAGGGGCAGGCGGGGAAGTCGGCCCAGCATTTT; CDR3: CASKGQAGKSAQHF
D: NA; J: TRBJ2-1; V: TRBV6-5; size: once; DNA: TGTGCCAGCAGCACGTCCGGGCCCTCCTACAATGAGCAGTTCTTC; CDR3: CASSTSGPSYNEQFF
D: NA; J: TRBJ2-2; V: TRBV7-8; size: NA; DNA: TGTGCCAGCAATTTTCTAACGAACACCGGGGAGCTGTTTTTT; CDR3: CASNFLTNTGELFF
D: NA; J: TRBJ1-1; V: TRBV19; size: NA; DNA: TGTGCCAGTAGTAAAAGGGCGGGTAAAGCTTTCTTT; CDR3: CASSKRAGKAFF
D: NA; J: TRBJ2-1; V: TRBV6-6; size: NA; DNA: TGTGCCAGCAGTTACGGGGCGACAGCCTACAATGAGCAGTTCTTC; CDR3: CASSYGATAYNEQFF
D: NA; J: TRBJ2-2; V: TRBV9; size: NA; DNA: TGTGCCAGCAGCCCAGTTGCCGGGGAGCTGTTTTTT; CDR3: CASSPVAGELFF
D: TRBD1; J: TRBJ1-4; V: TRBV5-1; size: NA; DNA: TGCGCCAGCAGCTATCAGGGGGGGAATGAAAAACTGTTTTTT; CDR3: CASSYQGGNEKLFF
D: TRBD2; J: TRBJ2-1; V: TRBV14; size: NA; DNA: TGTGCCAGCAGCCAAGGGGTTGCGGCGGGAGTATATGAGCAGTTCTTC; CDR3: CASSQGVAAGVYEQFF